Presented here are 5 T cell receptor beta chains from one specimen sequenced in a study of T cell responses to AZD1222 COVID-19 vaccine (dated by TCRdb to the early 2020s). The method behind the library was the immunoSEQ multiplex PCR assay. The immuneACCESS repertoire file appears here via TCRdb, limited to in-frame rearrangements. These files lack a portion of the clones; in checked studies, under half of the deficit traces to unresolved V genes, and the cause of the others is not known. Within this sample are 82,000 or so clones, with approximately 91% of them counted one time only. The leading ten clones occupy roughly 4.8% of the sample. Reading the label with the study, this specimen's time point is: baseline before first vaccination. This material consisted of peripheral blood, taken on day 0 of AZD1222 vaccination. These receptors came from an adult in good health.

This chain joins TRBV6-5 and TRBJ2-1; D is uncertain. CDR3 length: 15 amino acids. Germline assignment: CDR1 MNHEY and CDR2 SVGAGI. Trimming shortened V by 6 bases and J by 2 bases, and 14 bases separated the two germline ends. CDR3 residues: CASRVGPNTYNEQFF. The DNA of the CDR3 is TGTGCCAGCAGGGTGGGCCCTAATACCTACAATGAGCAGTTCTTC.

Here the CDR3 DNA reads TGTGCCTGGAGTCCCCAGGGGTTAAGTGGCTACACCTTC. As protein: CAWSPQGLSGYTF. V is TRBV30 and J is TRBJ1-2, with D perhaps TRBD1 (6 bases). The CDR3 has 13 residues. Trimming took off 2 bases at V and 7 bases at J, with 14 bases between the two ends. Germline V gene data show CDR1 as GTSNPN and CDR2 as SVGIG (reference sequence).

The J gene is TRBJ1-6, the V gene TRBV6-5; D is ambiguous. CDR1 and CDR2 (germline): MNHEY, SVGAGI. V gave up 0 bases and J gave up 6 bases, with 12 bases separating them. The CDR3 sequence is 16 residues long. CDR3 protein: CASSYSRERANSPLHF. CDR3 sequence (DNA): TGTGCCAGCAGTTACTCGAGGGAGAGAGCTAATTCACCCCTCCACTTT.

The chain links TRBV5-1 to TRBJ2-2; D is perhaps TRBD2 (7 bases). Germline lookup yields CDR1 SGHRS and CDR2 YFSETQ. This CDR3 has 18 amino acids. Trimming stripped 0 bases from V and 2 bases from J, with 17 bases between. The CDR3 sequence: CASSLAPRGGGNTGELFF. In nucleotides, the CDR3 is TGCGCCAGCAGCTTGGCCCCCCGAGGGGGGGGAAACACCGGGGAGCTGTTTTTT.

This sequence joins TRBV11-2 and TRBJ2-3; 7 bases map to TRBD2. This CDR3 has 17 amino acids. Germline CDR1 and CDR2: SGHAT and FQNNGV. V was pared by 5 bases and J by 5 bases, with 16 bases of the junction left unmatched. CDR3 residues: CASSLTGGAGVGDTQYF. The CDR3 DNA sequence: TGTGCCAGCAGCCTCACGGGGGGTGCGGGGGTCGGAGATACGCAGTATTTT.